Sequencing of this T cell receptor beta chain was carried out in a study of patients with pleural tuberculosis. The ends lost 1 base at V and 13 bases at J; junction bases unmatched: 10. This CDR3 is built from 15 residues. From the reads, TCRdb called clonotypes with MiXCR, one entry per CDR3 protein. There are 45,000 to 60,000 distinct CDR3 sequences in the sample; about 7.3% occur only once, and about 16% lies in the top ten. This receptor was identified in a human donor with pleural tuberculosis. The chain employs TRBV12-3 or TRBV12-4 and TRBJ2-1; 10 bases map to TRBD2. The CDR3 protein is CASSLDLAGAQKQFF. The CDR3 coding sequence is TGTGCCAGCAGTTTAGACCTAGCGGGGGCTCAAAAACAGTTCTTC.